The present entry profiles one TCR beta chain with its context. Its specificity is not known. The use of a sample-barcoded 5' primer and a J-beta primer mix characterized a second PCR of roughly 6 to 11 cycles. TCRdb called the 5' RACE reads again in MiXCR, with one record for every CDR3 protein. The sample holds 600,000 to 1,000,000 distinct CDR3 sequences; 55% to 70% are singletons and the top ten take 20% to 25%. The data were obtained in a study of blood T cells in healthy people across ages. General observations from the study: Naive CD4+ cell counts and diversity both ran higher in long-lived than in aged donors.

The receptor comes from a man aged 25-40 years in good health. The sample consisted of blood.

CDR3 loop: CSANREYEQYF. CDR3 in DNA: TGCAGTGCTAATAGGGAATACGAGCAGTACTTC. The chain employs TRBV20-1 and TRBJ2-7; the D is unclear. Trimming pared 4 bases from V and 4 bases from J, leaving 8 bases between. The CDR3 has 11 residues. In germline, CDR1 is DFQATT, CDR2 SNEGSKA (reference sequence).